This paragraph reports one T cell receptor (beta chain). These data belong to a study of blood T cell repertoires in COVID-19. Study overall: Specimens from acute and convalescent COVID-19 originated in the United States, Italy and Spain. T cells, B-cell-depleted T cells, or PBMCs provided the cDNA or gDNA that served as material.

As originally analysed: Amplifying reference gene primers gave estimates of nucleated cell counts. Sequencing was performed with immunoSEQ multiplex PCR; in TCRdb, only in-frame clones are kept and a portion is missing. The DNA gave D and trimming, while V, J and clone size come from that table. The sample shows roughly 130,000 clones, roughly 80% of them seen only once. Seattle participants joined during active infection and were tracked over time. V gave up 4 bases and J gave up 6 bases, with 18 bases separating them. The CDR3 has 16 residues. Germline values: CDR1 MGHRA, CDR2 YSYEKL. The sequence was collected from an older woman with COVID-19, enrolled during active disease. This chain uses TRBV4-1 with TRBJ2-2, with D perhaps TRBD1 (6 bases). The sample was peripheral blood. The CDR3: CASSPPGVGRAGELFF. CDR3 coding DNA: TGCGCCAGCAGCCCCCCAGGGGTAGGGCGGGCCGGGGAGCTGTTTTTT.